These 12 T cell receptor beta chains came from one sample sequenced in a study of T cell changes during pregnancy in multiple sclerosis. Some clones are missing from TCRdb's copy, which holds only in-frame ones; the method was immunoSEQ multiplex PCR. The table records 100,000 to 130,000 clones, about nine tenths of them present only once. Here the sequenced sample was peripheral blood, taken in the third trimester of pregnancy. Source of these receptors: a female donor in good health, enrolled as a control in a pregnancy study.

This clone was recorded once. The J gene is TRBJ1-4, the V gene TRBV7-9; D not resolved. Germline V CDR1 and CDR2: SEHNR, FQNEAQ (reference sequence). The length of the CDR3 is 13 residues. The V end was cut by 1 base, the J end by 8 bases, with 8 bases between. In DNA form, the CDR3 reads TGTGCCAGCAGCTTAGAGTTGGCAGAAAAACTGTTTTTT. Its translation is CASSLELAEKLFF.

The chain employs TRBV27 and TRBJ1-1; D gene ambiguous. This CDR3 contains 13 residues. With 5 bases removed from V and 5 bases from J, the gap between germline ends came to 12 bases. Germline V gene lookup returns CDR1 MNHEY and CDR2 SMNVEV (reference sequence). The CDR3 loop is CASSTLPGTEAFF. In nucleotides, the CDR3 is TGTGCCAGCAGTACCCTCCCGGGTACTGAAGCTTTCTTT.

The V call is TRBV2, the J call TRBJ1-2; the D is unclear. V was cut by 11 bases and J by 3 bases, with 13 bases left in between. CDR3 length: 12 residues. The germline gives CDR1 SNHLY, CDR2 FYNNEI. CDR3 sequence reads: CAGGERDYGYTF. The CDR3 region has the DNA TGTGCCGGCGGGGAACGAGACTATGGCTACACCTTC.

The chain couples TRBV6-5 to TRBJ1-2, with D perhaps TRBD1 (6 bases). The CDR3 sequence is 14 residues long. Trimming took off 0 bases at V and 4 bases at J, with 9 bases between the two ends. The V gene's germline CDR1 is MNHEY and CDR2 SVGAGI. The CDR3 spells CASSYSVGGYGYTF. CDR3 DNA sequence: TGTGCCAGCAGTTACTCGGTAGGGGGCTATGGCTACACCTTC.

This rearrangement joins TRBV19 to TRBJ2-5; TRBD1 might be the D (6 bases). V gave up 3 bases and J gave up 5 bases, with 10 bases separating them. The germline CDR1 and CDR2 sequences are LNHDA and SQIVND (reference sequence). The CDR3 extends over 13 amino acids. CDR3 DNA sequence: TGTGCCAGTAGTATGCAGGGGTACGAGACCCAGTACTTC. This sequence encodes CASSMQGYETQYF.

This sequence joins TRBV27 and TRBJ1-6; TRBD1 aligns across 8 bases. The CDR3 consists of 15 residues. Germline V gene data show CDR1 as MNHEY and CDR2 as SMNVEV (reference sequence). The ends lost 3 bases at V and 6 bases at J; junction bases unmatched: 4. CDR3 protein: CASSLGRGPNSPLHF. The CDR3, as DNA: TGTGCCAGCAGTTTGGGCAGGGGGCCTAATTCACCCCTCCACTTT.

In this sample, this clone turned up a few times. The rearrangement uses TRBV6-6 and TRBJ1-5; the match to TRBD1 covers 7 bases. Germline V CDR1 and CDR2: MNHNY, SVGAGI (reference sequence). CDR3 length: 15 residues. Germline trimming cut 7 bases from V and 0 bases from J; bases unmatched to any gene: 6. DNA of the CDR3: TGTGCCAGCACCGGGGGACAGAATAGCAATCAGCCCCAGCATTTT. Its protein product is CASTGGQNSNQPQHF.

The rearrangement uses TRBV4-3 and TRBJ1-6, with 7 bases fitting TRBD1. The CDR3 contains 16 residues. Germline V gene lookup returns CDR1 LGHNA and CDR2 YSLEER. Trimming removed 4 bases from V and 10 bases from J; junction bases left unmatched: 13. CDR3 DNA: TGCGCCAGCAGCCGCCATCTAACAGGGGAGCACTCACCCCTCCACTTT. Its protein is CASSRHLTGEHSPLHF.

The CDR3 region has the DNA TGTGCCAGTGGTGGAGGTAGAGTAGGGAATGAGCAGTTCTTC. This codes for CASGGGRVGNEQFF. V usage is TRBV2 and J usage is TRBJ2-1; possible D gene TRBD2, 5 bases. CDR1 is SNHLY, CDR2 FYNNEI, per germline. V lost 9 bases and J 7 bases, leaving 19 bases between the germline ends. The CDR3 sequence is 14 residues long.

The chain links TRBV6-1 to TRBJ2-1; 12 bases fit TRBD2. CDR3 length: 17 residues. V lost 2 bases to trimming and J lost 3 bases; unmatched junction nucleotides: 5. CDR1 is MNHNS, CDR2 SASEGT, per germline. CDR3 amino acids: CASSENPLAGGYNEQFF. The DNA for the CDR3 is TGTGCCAGCAGTGAAAACCCACTAGCGGGGGGCTACAATGAGCAGTTCTTC.

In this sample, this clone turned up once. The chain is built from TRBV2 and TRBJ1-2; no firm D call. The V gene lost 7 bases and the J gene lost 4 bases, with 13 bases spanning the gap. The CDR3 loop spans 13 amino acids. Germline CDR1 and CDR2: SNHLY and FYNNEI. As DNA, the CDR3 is TGTGCCAGCACCGTTGGACGGGGCTATGGCTACACCTTC. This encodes CASTVGRGYGYTF.

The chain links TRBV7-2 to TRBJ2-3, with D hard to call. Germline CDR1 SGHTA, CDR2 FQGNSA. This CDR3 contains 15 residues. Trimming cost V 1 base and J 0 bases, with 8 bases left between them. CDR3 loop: CASSLVATSTDTQYF. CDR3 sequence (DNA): TGTGCCAGCAGCTTAGTCGCCACTAGCACAGATACGCAGTATTTT.